This T cell receptor beta chain was identified in a study of T cell responses to AZD1222 COVID-19 vaccine. Findings of the study overall: Repertoire sampling was restricted to post-peak T cell response timepoints. Clonal diversity may have been underestimated, and the donors were mostly white British, with more females than males.

The CDR3 sequence is 14 residues long. The germline V gene has CDR1 MNHEY and CDR2 SVGAGI. Trimming stripped 7 bases from V and 3 bases from J, with 15 bases between. The table came from immunoSEQ multiplex PCR; TCRdb's copy has only in-frame clones and leaves some out. The sample lists roughly 150,000 clones; 85% to 95% were seen once. To note about this clone: No antigen is known for it.

The gene calls are TRBV6-5 and TRBJ1-2, with a possible D match to TRBD1 (5 bases). This sequence was found in an adult in good health. This specimen was peripheral blood, taken on day 0 of AZD1222 vaccination. The CDR3 sequence: CASTIAGGYYGYTF. The CDR3 region has the DNA TGTGCCAGCACCATCGCGGGGGGATACTATGGCTACACCTTC.